The 11 T cell receptor beta chains listed next were all sequenced from one sample in a study of T cells in Graves' hyperthyroidism and ophthalmopathy. RNA transcripts served as the template for amplifying TCR beta CDR3 regions. First-round RT-PCR targeting the TCR CDR3 was performed with the HTBI primer set. TCRdb re-analysed the multiplex PCR reads in MiXCR, keeping a single row per CDR3 protein. The data contain hundreds of thousands of distinct CDR3 sequences, approximately 40% of them singletons. Sequencing was performed on blood. Receptors originate from a young man with Graves' hyperthyroidism.

This chain links TRBV7-9 with TRBJ1-5; weak D call: TRBD1 (6 bases). The V gene's germline CDR1 is SEHNR and CDR2 FQNEAQ (reference sequence). This CDR3 comprises 14 residues. V shed 7 bases and J shed 1 base, with 11 bases lying between them. The CDR3 DNA sequence: TGTGCCAGCAACCCGGGGGCCAGCAATCAGCCCCAGCATTTT. The encoded protein is CASNPGASNQPQHF.

The rearrangement joins TRBV19 to TRBJ1-6; weak D call: TRBD1 (5 bases). CDR3 length: 17 amino acids. Germline lookup yields CDR1 LNHDA and CDR2 SQIVND (reference sequence). V was clipped by 1 base and J by 0 bases, with 10 bases between them. The CDR3 nucleotides are TGTGCCAGTAGTATAGGAGCAAGGGGCTCCTATAATTCACCCCTCCACTTT. Translation: CASSIGARGSYNSPLHF.

With regard to this clonotype: Being one base from a much bigger clone, this may be a read error. The rearrangement uses TRBV25-1 and TRBJ1-4, with D unresolved. Germline values: CDR1 MGHDK, CDR2 SYGVNS. The CDR3 loop spans 14 amino acids. Trimming left V 6 bases short and J 8 bases short, with 16 bases between. This CDR3 is CASSLAVGGEKLFF. The CDR3, as DNA: TGTGCCAGCAGCTTGGCAGTGGGAGGCGAAAAACTGTTTTTT.

The J gene is TRBJ1-2, the V gene TRBV4-1, with D possibly matching TRBD1 (5 bases). This CDR3 region has 14 residues. Germline values: CDR1 MGHRA, CDR2 YSYEKL. Trimming pared 2 bases from V and 3 bases from J, leaving 10 bases between. CDR3 in amino acids: CASSQPGPDYGYTF. The CDR3 coding sequence is TGCGCCAGCAGCCAACCGGGACCCGACTATGGCTACACCTTC.

V usage is TRBV29-1 and J usage is TRBJ2-7; 10 bases are a match to TRBD1. Germline CDR1 SQVTM, CDR2 ANQGSEA. The CDR3 has 12 residues. The trim removed 7 bases at V and 6 bases at J, leaving 6 bases unmatched. For the CDR3, the DNA is TGCAGCGGCGACAGGGGGCATCGCGAGCAGTACTTC. Translation: CSGDRGHREQYF.

The chain is built from TRBV5-1 and TRBJ1-4; maybe TRBD1 (6 bases). CDR1 is SGHRS, CDR2 YFSETQ, per germline. This CDR3 has 16 amino acids. V was shortened by 3 bases and J by 2 bases, with 14 bases between the two germline ends. CDR3 nucleotides: TGCGCCAGCAGCTCCTACAGGGATCCGACTAATGAAAAACTGTTTTTT. This encodes CASSSYRDPTNEKLFF.

About this clonotype: This may come from a read error, since a much larger clone is one base off. The V call is TRBV2, the J call TRBJ1-5; 9 positions match TRBD1. The end of the DNA aligns better with TRBJ2-3, so the J call may be wrong. Germline V lookup: CDR1 SNHLY, CDR2 FYNNEI. The CDR3 contains 14 residues. The CDR3 region has the DNA TGTGCCAGCAGCCCTGGACAGGGGAAGCAGCCCCAGTATTTT. This translates into CASSPGQGKQPQYF.

This clonotype has only a few counts. The genes are TRBV2 and TRBJ2-7; TRBD1 agrees at 7 bases. The germline gives CDR1 SNHLY, CDR2 FYNNEI. The CDR3 is 14 amino acids. V trimming: 5 bases; J trimming: 3 bases; junction bases outside the gene matches: 7. The CDR3 bases are TGTGCCAGCAGTACACAGGGGTCTTACTACGAGCAGTACTTC. Translation: CASSTQGSYYEQYF.

The table lists this clonotype with many counts. V and J are TRBV7-9 and TRBJ1-1; maybe TRBD1 (5 bases). The CDR3 is 14 amino acids. Germline CDR1 is SEHNR and CDR2 is FQNEAQ (reference sequence). Trimming removed 1 base from V and 6 bases from J, with 12 bases in between. DNA of the CDR3: TGTGCCAGCAGCTTAGAGGAATGGGGCGCTGAAGCTTTCTTT. It encodes CASSLEEWGAEAFF.

The gene calls are TRBV9 and TRBJ2-2; no definite D call. Trimming took off 4 bases at V and 2 bases at J, with 15 bases between the two ends. Germline CDR1 reads SGDLS; CDR2 reads YYNGEE. There are 16 residues in the CDR3. CDR3 amino acids: CASSTHGGPNTGELFF. DNA for the CDR3: TGTGCCAGCAGCACTCACGGTGGGCCTAACACCGGGGAGCTGTTTTTT.

CDR3 sequence: CASSLLSESTEAFF. The CDR3 DNA reads as TGTGCCAGCAGCTTACTGAGCGAGAGCACTGAAGCTTTCTTT. The gene calls are TRBV7-9 and TRBJ1-1; D is ambiguous. V lost 2 bases, J lost 4 bases, and 11 bases lay in between. Germline CDR1 reads SEHNR; CDR2 reads FQNEAQ (reference sequence). CDR3 length: 14 residues.